The clone carrying this T cell receptor beta chain was counted a single time. The target antigen is unknown. This sample stems from a study of shared clonotypes between healthy human individuals. Study as a whole: Two female and three male donors aged 18 to 49 were enrolled. Overall study results and limits: A limitation of the genetic and exposure-history diversity represented arose from few donors.

Produced via immunoSEQ multiplex PCR; TCRdb's table is partial and in-frame only. The table includes about 1 million clones, around 78% detected once. Into CD45RA+ naive and CD45RA-negative memory subsets, the CD4+ cells were split. Germline CDR1 reads SGHRS; CDR2 reads YFSETQ. CDR3 length: 13 amino acids. Trimming shortened V by 4 bases and J by 10 bases, and 15 bases separated the two germline ends. Sample: memory CD4+ T cells from PBMCs. Specified subset: CD45RA-negative fraction. V usage is TRBV5-1 and J usage is TRBJ2-1, with a tentative D call TRBD1 (6 bases). The receptor comes from a man younger than 35 in good health. Some clones in this sample may be carry-over from other donors' samples. The CDR3 DNA follows: TGCGCCAGCAGCACCGGACAGTACAGGGAGCAGTTCTTC. This sequence encodes CASSTGQYREQFF.